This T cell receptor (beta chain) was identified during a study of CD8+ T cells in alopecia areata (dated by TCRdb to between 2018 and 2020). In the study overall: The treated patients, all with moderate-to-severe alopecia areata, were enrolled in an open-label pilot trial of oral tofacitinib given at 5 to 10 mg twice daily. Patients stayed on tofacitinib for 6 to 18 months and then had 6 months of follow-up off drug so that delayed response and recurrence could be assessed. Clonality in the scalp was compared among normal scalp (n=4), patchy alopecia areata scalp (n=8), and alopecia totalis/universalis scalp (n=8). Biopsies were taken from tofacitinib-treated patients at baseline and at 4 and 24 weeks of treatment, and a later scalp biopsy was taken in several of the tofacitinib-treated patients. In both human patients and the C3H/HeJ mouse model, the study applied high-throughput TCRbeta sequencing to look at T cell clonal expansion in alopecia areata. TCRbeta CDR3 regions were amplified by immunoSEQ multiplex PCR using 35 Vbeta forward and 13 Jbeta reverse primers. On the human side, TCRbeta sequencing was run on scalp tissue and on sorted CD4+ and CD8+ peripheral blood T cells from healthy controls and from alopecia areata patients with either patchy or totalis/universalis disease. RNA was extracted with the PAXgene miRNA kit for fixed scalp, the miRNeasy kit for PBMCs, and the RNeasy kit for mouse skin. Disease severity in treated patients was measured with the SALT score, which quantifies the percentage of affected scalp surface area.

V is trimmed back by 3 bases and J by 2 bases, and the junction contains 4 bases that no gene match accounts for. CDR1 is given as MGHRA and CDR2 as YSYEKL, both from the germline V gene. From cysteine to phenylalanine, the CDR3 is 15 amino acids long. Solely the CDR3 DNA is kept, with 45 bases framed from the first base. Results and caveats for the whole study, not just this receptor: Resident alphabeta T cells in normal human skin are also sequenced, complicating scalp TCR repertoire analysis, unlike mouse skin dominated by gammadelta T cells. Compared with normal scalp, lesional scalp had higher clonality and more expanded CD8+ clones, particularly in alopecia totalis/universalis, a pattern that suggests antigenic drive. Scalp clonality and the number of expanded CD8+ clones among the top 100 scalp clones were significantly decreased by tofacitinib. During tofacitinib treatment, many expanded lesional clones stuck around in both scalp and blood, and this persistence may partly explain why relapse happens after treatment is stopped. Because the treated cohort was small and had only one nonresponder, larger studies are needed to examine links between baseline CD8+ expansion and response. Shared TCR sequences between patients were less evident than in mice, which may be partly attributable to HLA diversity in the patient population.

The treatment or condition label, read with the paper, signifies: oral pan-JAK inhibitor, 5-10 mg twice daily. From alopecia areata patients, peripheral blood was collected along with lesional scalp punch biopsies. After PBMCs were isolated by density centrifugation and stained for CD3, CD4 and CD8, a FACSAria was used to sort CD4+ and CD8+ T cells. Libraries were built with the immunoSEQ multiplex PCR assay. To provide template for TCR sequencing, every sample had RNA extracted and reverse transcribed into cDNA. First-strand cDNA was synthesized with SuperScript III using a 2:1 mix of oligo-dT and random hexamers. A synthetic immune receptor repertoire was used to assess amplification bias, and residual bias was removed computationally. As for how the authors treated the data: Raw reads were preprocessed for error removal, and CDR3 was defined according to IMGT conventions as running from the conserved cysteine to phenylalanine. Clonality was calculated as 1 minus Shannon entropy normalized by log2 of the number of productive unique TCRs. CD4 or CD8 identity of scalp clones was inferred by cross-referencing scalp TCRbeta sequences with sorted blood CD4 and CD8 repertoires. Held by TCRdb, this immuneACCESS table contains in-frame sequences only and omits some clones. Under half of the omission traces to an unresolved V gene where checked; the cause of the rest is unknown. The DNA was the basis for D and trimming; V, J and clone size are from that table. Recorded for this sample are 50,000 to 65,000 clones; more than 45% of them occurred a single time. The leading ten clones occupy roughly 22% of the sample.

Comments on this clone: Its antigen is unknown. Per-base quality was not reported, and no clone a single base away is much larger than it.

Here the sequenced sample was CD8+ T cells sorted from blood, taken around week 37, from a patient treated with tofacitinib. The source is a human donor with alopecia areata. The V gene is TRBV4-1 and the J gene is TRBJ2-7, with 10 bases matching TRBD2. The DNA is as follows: TGCGCCAGCAGCCACCGGACTAGCGGACCCTACGAGCAGTACTTC. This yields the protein CASSHRTSGPYEQYF.